This T cell receptor (beta chain) was retrieved from a study of blood T cell repertoires in COVID-19. Study at large: Samples representing acute and convalescent COVID-19 were sourced from the United States, Italy and Spain. The analysed material was cDNA or gDNA that came from T cells, B-cell-depleted T cells, or PBMCs.

Original data processing: Reference gene primer amplification yielded estimated nucleated cell counts. Using immunoSEQ multiplex PCR, the repertoire was profiled, and TCRdb retains in-frame clones only, with some absent. V and J calls plus clone size are reproduced from that table; the DNA served to infer D and trimming. The sample lists tens of thousands of clones, 86% seen once, with more than 0.95% in the top ten. This clone has just one count. The CDR3 is 19 amino acids. Germline V gives CDR1 SEHNR, CDR2 FQNEAQ (reference sequence). V lost 1 base to trimming and J lost 0 bases; unmatched junction nucleotides: 11.

The specimen sequenced was peripheral blood. The chain links TRBV7-9 to TRBJ2-1; 8 bases line up with TRBD2. This TCR came from a middle-aged man with acute or convalescent COVID-19. CDR3 protein: CASSLVVSGAQTSYNEQFF. In DNA, the CDR3 is TGTGCCAGCAGCTTAGTAGTTAGCGGGGCCCAAACCTCCTACAATGAGCAGTTCTTC.